This T cell receptor beta chain was found in a study of blood T cells in healthy people across ages. A second about 6 to 11 cycle PCR used barcoded and J-beta primers. TCRdb called the 5' RACE reads again in MiXCR, with one record for every CDR3 protein. The sample contains about 580,000 distinct CDR3 sequences, about 45% of which appear only once. The germline V and J ends were trimmed by 4 bases and 4 bases, with 19 bases remaining between them. Germline loops: CDR1 DFQATT, CDR2 SNEGSKA (reference sequence). This CDR3 spans 15 amino acids. The sample holds many counts of this clonotype. Its antigen is not identified. Study-level findings and limits: Long-lived donors had more naive CD4+ cells and higher diversity than aged donors. Unsorted PBMCs blocked a conclusive comparison of naive and antigen-experienced cells.

The gene calls are TRBV20-1 and TRBJ2-5, with D unclear. Material: blood. This receptor was identified in a man aged 80 or over in good health. CDR3 in amino acids: CSATGPRVSRETQYF. CDR3 bases: TGCAGTGCTACCGGGCCCCGAGTTTCCAGAGAGACCCAGTACTTC.